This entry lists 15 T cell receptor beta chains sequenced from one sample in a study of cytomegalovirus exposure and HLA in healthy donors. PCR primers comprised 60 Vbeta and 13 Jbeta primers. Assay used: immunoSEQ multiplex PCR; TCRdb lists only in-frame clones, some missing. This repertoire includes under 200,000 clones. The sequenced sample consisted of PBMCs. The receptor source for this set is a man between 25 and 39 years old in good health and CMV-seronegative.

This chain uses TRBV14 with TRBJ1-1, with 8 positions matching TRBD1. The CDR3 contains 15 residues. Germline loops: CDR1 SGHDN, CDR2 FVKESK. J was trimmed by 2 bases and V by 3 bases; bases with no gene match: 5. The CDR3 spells CASSQLDRANTEAFF. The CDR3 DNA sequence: TGTGCCAGCAGCCAGTTGGACAGGGCAAACACTGAAGCTTTCTTT. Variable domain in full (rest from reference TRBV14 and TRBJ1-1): EAGVTQFPSHSVIEKGQTVTLRCDPISGHDNLYWYRRVMGKEIKFLLHFVKESKQDESGMPNNRFLAERTGGTYSTLKVQPAELEDSGVYFCASSQLDRANTEAFFGQGTRLTVV.

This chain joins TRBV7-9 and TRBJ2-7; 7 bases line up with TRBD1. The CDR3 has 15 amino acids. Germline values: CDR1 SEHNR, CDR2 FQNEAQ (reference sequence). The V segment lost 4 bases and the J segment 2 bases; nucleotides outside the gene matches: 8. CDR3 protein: CASSSGRQGTYEQYF. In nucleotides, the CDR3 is TGTGCCAGCAGCTCTGGCCGACAGGGAACCTACGAGCAGTACTTC.

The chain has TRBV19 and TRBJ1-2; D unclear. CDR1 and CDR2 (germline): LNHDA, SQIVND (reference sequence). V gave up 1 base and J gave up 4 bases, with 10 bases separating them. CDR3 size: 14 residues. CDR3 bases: TGTGCCAGTAGTATAGGCGGGTTTGGCTATGGCTACACCTTC. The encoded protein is CASSIGGFGYGYTF. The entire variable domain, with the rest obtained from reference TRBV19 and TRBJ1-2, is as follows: DGGITQSPKYLFRKEGQNVTLSCEQNLNHDAMYWYRQDPGQGLRLIYYSQIVNDFQKGDIAEGYSVSREKKESFPLTVTSAQKNPTAFYLCASSIGGFGYGYTFGSGTRLTVV.

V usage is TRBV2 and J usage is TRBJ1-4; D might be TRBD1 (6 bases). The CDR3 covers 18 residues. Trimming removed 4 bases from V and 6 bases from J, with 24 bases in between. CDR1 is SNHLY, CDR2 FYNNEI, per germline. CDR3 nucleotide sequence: TGTGCCAGCAGTGTAACAGGGACCCTCCCTCTGGTGGATGAAAAACTGTTTTTT. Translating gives CASSVTGTLPLVDEKLFF.

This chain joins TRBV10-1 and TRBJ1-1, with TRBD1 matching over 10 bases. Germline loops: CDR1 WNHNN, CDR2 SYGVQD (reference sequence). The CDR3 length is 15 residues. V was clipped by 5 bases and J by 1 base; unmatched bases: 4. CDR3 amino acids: CASSPGQGKNTEAFF. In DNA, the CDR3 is TGCGCCAGCAGTCCGGGACAGGGGAAGAACACTGAAGCTTTCTTT.

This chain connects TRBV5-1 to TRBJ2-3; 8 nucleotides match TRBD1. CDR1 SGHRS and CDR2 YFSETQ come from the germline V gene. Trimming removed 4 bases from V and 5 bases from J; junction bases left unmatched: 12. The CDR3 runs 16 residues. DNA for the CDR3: TGCGCCAGCAGCCCGCCGGGCAGGGGGCAGGGAGATACGCAGTATTTT. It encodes CASSPPGRGQGDTQYF. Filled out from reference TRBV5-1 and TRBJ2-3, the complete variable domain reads KAGVTQTPRYLIKTRGQQVTLSCSPISGHRSVSWYQQTPGQGLQFLFEYFSETQRNKGNFPGRFSGRQFSNSRSEMNVSTLELGDSALYLCASSPPGRGQGDTQYFGPGTRLTVL.

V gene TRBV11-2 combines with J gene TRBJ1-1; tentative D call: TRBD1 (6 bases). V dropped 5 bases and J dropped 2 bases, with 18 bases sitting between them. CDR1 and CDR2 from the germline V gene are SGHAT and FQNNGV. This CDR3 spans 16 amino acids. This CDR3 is CASSPRRDILNTEAFF. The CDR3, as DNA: TGTGCCAGCAGCCCCCGCCGGGACATCTTAAACACTGAAGCTTTCTTT.

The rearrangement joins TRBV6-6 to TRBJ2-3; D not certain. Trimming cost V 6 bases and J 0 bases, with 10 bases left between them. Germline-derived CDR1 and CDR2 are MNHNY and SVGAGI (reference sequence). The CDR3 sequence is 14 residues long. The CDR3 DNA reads TGTGCCAGCAGGGATCGGGTCAGCACAGATACGCAGTATTTT. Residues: CASRDRVSTDTQYF.

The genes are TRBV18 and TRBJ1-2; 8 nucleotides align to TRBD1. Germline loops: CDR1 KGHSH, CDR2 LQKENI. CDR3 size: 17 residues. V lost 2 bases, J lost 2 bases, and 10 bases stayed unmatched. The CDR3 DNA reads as TGTGCCAGCTCACCAATGGGGCAGGGGGCATCAAACTATGGCTACACCTTC. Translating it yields CASSPMGQGASNYGYTF. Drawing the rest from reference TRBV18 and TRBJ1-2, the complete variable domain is NAGVMQNPRHLVRRRGQEARLRCSPMKGHSHVYWYRQLPEEGLKFMVYLQKENIIDESGMPKERFSAEFPKEGPSILRIQQVVRGDSAAYFCASSPMGQGASNYGYTFGSGTRLTVV.

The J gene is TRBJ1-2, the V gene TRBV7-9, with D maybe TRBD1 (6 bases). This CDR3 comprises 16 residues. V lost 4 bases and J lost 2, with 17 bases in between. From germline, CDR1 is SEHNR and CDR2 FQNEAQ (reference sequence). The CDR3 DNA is TGTGCCAGCAGCTCATGGCCGGGACAACCAAACTATGGCTACACCTTC. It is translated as CASSSWPGQPNYGYTF.

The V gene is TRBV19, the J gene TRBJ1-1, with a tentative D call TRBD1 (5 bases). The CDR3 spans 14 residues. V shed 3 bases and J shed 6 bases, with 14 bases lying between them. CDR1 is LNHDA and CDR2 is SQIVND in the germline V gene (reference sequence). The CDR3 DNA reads TGTGCCAGTAGTATTTTAGGGGTAGGCGCTGAAGCTTTCTTT. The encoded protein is CASSILGVGAEAFF.

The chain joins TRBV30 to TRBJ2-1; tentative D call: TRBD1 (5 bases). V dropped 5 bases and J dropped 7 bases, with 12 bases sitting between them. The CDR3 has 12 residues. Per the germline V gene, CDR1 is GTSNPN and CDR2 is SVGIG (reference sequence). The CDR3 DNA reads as TGTGCCTGGTTCTCAGGGATAAATGAGCAGTTCTTC. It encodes CAWFSGINEQFF.

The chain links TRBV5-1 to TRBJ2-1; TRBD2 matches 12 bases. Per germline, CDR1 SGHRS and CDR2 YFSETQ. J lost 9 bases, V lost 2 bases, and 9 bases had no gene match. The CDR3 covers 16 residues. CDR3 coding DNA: TGCGCCAGCAGCTTAAGCCCGGGACTAGCGGGTTCTGAGCAGTTCTTC. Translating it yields CASSLSPGLAGSEQFF.

The CDR3 here is CASRGTGGRRQPQHF. For the CDR3, the DNA is TGTGCCAGTAGAGGGACAGGAGGGCGTCGTCAGCCCCAGCATTTT. The chain combines TRBV19 with TRBJ1-5, with 8 bases fitting TRBD1. Germline V gene sequence: CDR1 LNHDA, CDR2 SQIVND (reference sequence). The CDR3 consists of 15 residues. V was clipped by 6 bases and J by 6 bases; unmatched bases: 10.

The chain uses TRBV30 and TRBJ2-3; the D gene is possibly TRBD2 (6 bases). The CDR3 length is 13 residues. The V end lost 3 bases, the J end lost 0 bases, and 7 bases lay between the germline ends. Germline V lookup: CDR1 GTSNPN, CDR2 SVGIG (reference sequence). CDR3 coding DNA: TGTGCCTGGAGAGGGACTAGCACAGATACGCAGTATTTT. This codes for CAWRGTSTDTQYF. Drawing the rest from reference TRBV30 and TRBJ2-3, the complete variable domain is SQTIHQWPATLVQPVGSPLSLECTVEGTSNPNLYWYRQAAGRGLQLLFYSVGIGQISSEVPQNLSASRPQDRQFILSSKKLLLSDSGFYLCAWRGTSTDTQYFGPGTRLTVL.